One sample yielded the 20 T cell receptor beta chains listed below, sequenced in a study of cytomegalovirus exposure and HLA in healthy donors (dated 2017 in TCRdb). Library creation used the immunoSEQ multiplex PCR assay. For the multiplex PCR, a mixture combining 60 forward primers for TCR Vbeta segments and 13 reverse primers for TCR Jbeta segments was used. Drawn from immuneACCESS, this table holds only the in-frame rearrangements with V and J called that TCRdb kept. Clones are partly lost; checked studies trace under half to an unresolved V gene and leave the rest unexplained. The sample has approximately 220,000 clones on record, 82% of them singletons. The ten biggest clones cover 4.5% to 7% of the sample. The sequenced sample consisted of PBMCs. The receptors were sampled from a middle-aged man in good health and CMV-seropositive.

V gene TRBV29-1 combines with J gene TRBJ1-3; TRBD2 might be the D (5 bases). The J call may not be correct, given that the DNA end is closer to TRBJ2-2. The germline gives CDR1 SQVTM, CDR2 ANQGSEA. This CDR3 has 15 residues. The chain's CDR3 is CSVKPGDTNTGELFF. The DNA for the CDR3 is TGCAGCGTTAAGCCCGGGGATACGAACACCGGGGAGCTGTTTTTT.

The chain recombines TRBV7-9 with TRBJ1-5; TRBD1 agrees at 7 bases. The germline V gene encodes CDR1 SEHNR and CDR2 FQNEAQ (reference sequence). After removal of 4 bases from V and 3 bases from J, the junction contained 6 bases not matched to a gene. The CDR3 runs 15 residues. Here the CDR3 DNA reads TGTGCCAGCAGCTGGGGGGACAGTTCCAATCAGCCCCAGCATTTT. Translation: CASSWGDSSNQPQHF. The full variable domain, its missing parts supplied by reference TRBV7-9 and TRBJ1-5, is DTGVSQNPRHKITKRGQNVTFRCDPISEHNRLYWYRQTLGQGPEFLTYFQNEAQLEKSRLLSDRFSAERPKGSFSTLEIQRTEQGDSAMYLCASSWGDSSNQPQHFGDGTRLSIL.

The chain joins TRBV19 to TRBJ2-3; D unclear. This CDR3 is 14 amino acids long. Between the trimmed V and J ends, which lost 2 bases and 2 bases, there was a span of 8 bases. From germline, CDR1 is LNHDA and CDR2 SQIVND (reference sequence). The DNA of the CDR3 is TGTGCCAGTAGTATAATGACTGACACAGATACGCAGTATTTT. Translation: CASSIMTDTDTQYF.

This clone has more than one count but fewer than ten. V is TRBV19 and J is TRBJ1-4; a weak D match, TRBD1 (6 bases). Trimming removed 5 bases at V and 8 bases at J, with 18 bases between. The V gene's germline CDR1 is LNHDA and CDR2 SQIVND (reference sequence). The CDR3 has 15 residues. The CDR3 is CASSAWGGAEEKLFF. Written as DNA, the CDR3 is TGTGCCAGTAGTGCCTGGGGGGGGGCAGAGGAAAAACTGTTTTTT.

This rearrangement joins TRBV5-6 to TRBJ2-7; the match to TRBD2 covers 11 bases. The CDR3 runs to 15 residues. V dropped 2 bases and J dropped 5; count of bases not matched to a gene: 6. The V gene's germline CDR1 is SGHDT and CDR2 YYEEEE. The CDR3 loop is CASSLAGLAGNEQYV. For the CDR3, the DNA is TGTGCCAGCAGCTTAGCCGGACTAGCGGGTAACGAGCAGTACGTC.

The CDR3 sequence: CSATRETLGEKLFF. The CDR3 bases are TGCAGCGCTACCAGGGAAACCTTAGGTGAAAAACTGTTTTTT. This chain links TRBV29-1 with TRBJ1-4, with a tentative D call TRBD1 (5 bases). V was pared by 7 bases and J by 7 bases, with 19 bases between. The CDR3 contains 14 residues. Looked up from germline, CDR1 is SQVTM and CDR2 is ANQGSEA.

V and J are TRBV7-8 and TRBJ1-2, with D perhaps matching TRBD1 (6 bases). The CDR3 totals 13 residues. Germline values: CDR1 SGHVS, CDR2 FQNEAQ. Trimming took off 2 bases at V and 8 bases at J, with 12 bases between the two ends. CDR3 residues: CASSLQQGIGYTF. The CDR3, as DNA: TGTGCCAGCAGCTTACAACAGGGAATAGGCTACACCTTC.

The chain combines TRBV27 with TRBJ2-3; 7 nucleotides agree with TRBD1. Germline V gene sequence: CDR1 MNHEY, CDR2 SMNVEV (reference sequence). Trimming cost V 0 bases and J 2 bases; bases outside gene matches: 2. The CDR3 has 15 amino acids. In DNA, the CDR3 is TGTGCCAGCAGTTTATCGACAGGGTCCACAGATACGCAGTATTTT. Translation: CASSLSTGSTDTQYF.

The chain uses TRBV5-6 and TRBJ1-3; 9 bases are shared with TRBD1. V dropped 2 bases and J dropped 2; count of bases not matched to a gene: 5. CDR3 length: 16 residues. Germline CDR1 reads SGHDT; CDR2 reads YYEEEE. The CDR3 DNA follows: TGTGCCAGCAGCTTCCTCACAGGGGGCACTGGAAACACCATATATTTT. Amino acid sequence: CASSFLTGGTGNTIYF.

The table lists this clone with a count of one. J is TRBJ2-5 and V is TRBV7-9; TRBD2 aligns across 8 bases. The CDR3 has 15 amino acids. CDR1 and CDR2 (germline): SEHNR, FQNEAQ (reference sequence). J lost 4 bases, V lost 0 bases, and 4 bases had no gene match. DNA for the CDR3: TGTGCCAGCAGCTTAGCGGCCCTAGCGGGAGAGACCCAGTACTTC. Its protein is CASSLAALAGETQYF.

The chain is built from TRBV27 and TRBJ2-3; D might be TRBD2 (5 bases). This CDR3 contains 19 residues. Germline V gene data show CDR1 as MNHEY and CDR2 as SMNVEV (reference sequence). The germline V and J ends were trimmed by 7 bases and 1 base, with 27 bases remaining between them. CDR3 nucleotides: TGTGCCAGCACCAATGAGGCCCCTATACTAGGATCGGGCACAGATACGCAGTATTTT. It encodes CASTNEAPILGSGTDTQYF.

This clone has more than one count but fewer than ten. V usage is TRBV10-1 and J usage is TRBJ1-6; maybe TRBD1 (5 bases). Trimming removed 8 bases from V and 5 bases from J, with 16 bases in between. This CDR3 region has 15 residues. Per germline, CDR1 WNHNN and CDR2 SYGVQD (reference sequence). The CDR3 sequence is CASPGWGSNNSPLHF. The CDR3 nucleotides are TGCGCCAGCCCCGGCTGGGGCAGCAATAATTCACCCCTCCACTTT.

The gene calls are TRBV6-6 and TRBJ1-2; no clear D gene. The V gene lost 0 bases and the J gene lost 4 bases, with 6 bases spanning the gap. The CDR3 is made up of 13 amino acids. The V gene's germline CDR1 is MNHNY and CDR2 SVGAGI (reference sequence). This chain's CDR3 is CASSYSVFYGYTF. CDR3 sequence (DNA): TGTGCCAGCAGTTACTCTGTATTCTATGGCTACACCTTC.

About this clone itself: Compared with germline, one end of the junction differs, possibly owing to a read error. This sequence joins TRBV5-1 and TRBJ2-1; D uncertain. The CDR3 length is 15 residues. Germline values: CDR1 SGHRS, CDR2 YFSETQ. CDR3 nucleotides: TGCGCCAGCAGCTTCCTCCCAGGATCCTCCAATGAGCAGTTCTTC. This gives the protein CASSFLPGSSNEQFF.

The V call is TRBV2, the J call TRBJ1-1, with TRBD1 identical over 7 bases. The CDR3 totals 17 residues. V was clipped by 2 bases and J by 0 bases; unmatched bases: 9. Germline loops: CDR1 SNHLY, CDR2 FYNNEI. The CDR3 is CASSERGQWSLNTEAFF. In DNA, the CDR3 is TGTGCCAGCAGTGAAAGGGGACAGTGGTCCTTGAACACTGAAGCTTTCTTT.

This sequence joins TRBV4-1 and TRBJ2-7, with D maybe TRBD1 (6 bases). The CDR3 totals 16 residues. CDR1 MGHRA and CDR2 YSYEKL come from the germline V gene. The V end was cut by 2 bases, the J end by 0 bases, with 14 bases between. CDR3 amino acids: CASSQRSRGVSYEQYF. The DNA of the CDR3 is TGCGCCAGCAGCCAACGCTCCAGGGGAGTCTCCTACGAGCAGTACTTC.

This clone was counted only a few times. V and J are TRBV7-9 and TRBJ2-5, with D unclear. This CDR3 comprises 11 residues. V was cut by 6 bases and J by 5 bases, with 7 bases left in between. The V gene's germline CDR1 is SEHNR and CDR2 FQNEAQ (reference sequence). The CDR3 bases are TGTGCCAGCAGTCCACTGGAGACCCAGTACTTC. This sequence encodes CASSPLETQYF. Looking up the rest from reference TRBV7-9 and TRBJ2-5 gives the full variable domain: DTGVSQNPRHKITKRGQNVTFRCDPISEHNRLYWYRQTLGQGPEFLTYFQNEAQLEKSRLLSDRFSAERPKGSFSTLEIQRTEQGDSAMYLCASSPLETQYFGPGTRLLVL.

This clone was detected once. The DNA for the CDR3 is TGTGCCAGCAGCGTAGGGGGGGGAAACTATGGCTACACCTTC. Amino acid sequence: CASSVGGGNYGYTF. The genes are TRBV9 and TRBJ1-2; D is possibly TRBD1 (5 bases). The CDR3 extends over 14 amino acids. Between the trimmed V and J ends, which lost 0 bases and 2 bases, there was a span of 8 bases. CDR1 and CDR2 (germline): SGDLS, YYNGEE.

This chain connects TRBV6-5 to TRBJ2-5, with D possibly matching TRBD1 (6 bases). Trimming shortened V by 8 bases and J by 4 bases, and 17 bases separated the two germline ends. The CDR3 sequence is 14 residues long. Per the germline V gene, CDR1 is MNHEY and CDR2 is SVGAGI. CDR3 residues: CASGTYRVRETQYF. The CDR3 bases are TGTGCCAGCGGAACTTACAGGGTTAGAGAGACCCAGTACTTC.

The rearrangement links TRBV15 to TRBJ1-5, with 8 nucleotides matching TRBD1. V gave up 0 bases and J gave up 5 bases; unmatched junction bases: 12. Germline assignment: CDR1 LNHNV and CDR2 YYDKDF (reference sequence). The CDR3 length is 18 residues. The CDR3 here is CATSRDVGQGAKDQPQHF. The CDR3 bases are TGTGCCACCAGCAGAGATGTGGGGCAGGGGGCGAAGGATCAGCCCCAGCATTTT.